These 31 T cell receptor beta chains originate from one sample sequenced in a study of blood T cell repertoires in COVID-19. Method: immunoSEQ multiplex PCR; TCRdb's copy keeps in-frame clones and lacks some. In the table there are about 130,000 clones, around 88% of which are singletons. The sequencing input was peripheral blood. These receptors came from a human donor in a cohort sampled during active COVID-19.

This chain links TRBV28 with TRBJ1-1, with a possible D match to TRBD1 (5 bases). The length of the CDR3 is 13 residues. V was trimmed by 6 bases and J by 10 bases, leaving 18 bases between them. Germline-derived CDR1 and CDR2 are MDHEN and SYDVKM. This CDR3 is CASRGLTRWLAFF. Here the CDR3 DNA reads TGTGCCAGCAGGGGACTAACCCGGTGGTTAGCTTTCTTT.

The V gene is TRBV5-4, the J gene TRBJ2-5; D may be TRBD1 (6 bases). The CDR3 is 12 residues long. CDR1 and CDR2 from the germline V gene are SGHNT and YYREEE (reference sequence). The V and J ends lost 1 base and 6 bases respectively, with 7 bases between them. Here the CDR3 reads CASSLRGKTQYF. The CDR3 DNA follows: TGTGCCAGCAGCTTGAGGGGGAAGACCCAGTACTTC.

This chain links TRBV19 with TRBJ1-2; 7 nucleotides align to TRBD1. This CDR3 spans 14 amino acids. Trimming at V came to 5 bases and at J to 4 bases, leaving 7 bases not matched to a gene. The germline V gene encodes CDR1 LNHDA and CDR2 SQIVND (reference sequence). The CDR3 DNA reads as TGTGCCAGTAGTGTACGGGACAGCAGCTATGGCTACACCTTC. Its translation is CASSVRDSSYGYTF.

J is TRBJ2-3 and V is TRBV11-2; D might be TRBD1 (6 bases). This CDR3 is built from 17 residues. Looked up from germline, CDR1 is SGHAT and CDR2 is FQNNGV. Trimming removed 5 bases at V and 2 bases at J, with 20 bases between. In DNA form, the CDR3 reads TGTGCCAGCAGCCCTCCCCCGTTGGGGGCCATCACAGATACGCAGTATTTT. This sequence encodes CASSPPPLGAITDTQYF.

Ten or more counts support this clone. V and J are TRBV28 and TRBJ1-3, with 8 bases lining up with TRBD1. The CDR3 loop spans 14 amino acids. Germline CDR1 MDHEN, CDR2 SYDVKM. After removal of 8 bases from V and 4 bases from J, the junction contained 7 bases not matched to a gene. CDR3 nucleotides: TGTGCCAGCGTTCAGGGGGCGCTCGGAAACACCATATATTTT. It encodes CASVQGALGNTIYF.

This chain connects TRBV4-3 to TRBJ2-1; a possible D gene is TRBD2 (5 bases). The CDR3 is 14 residues long. V lost 4 bases, J lost 6 bases, and 13 bases lay in between. Per germline, CDR1 LGHNA and CDR2 YSLEER. The CDR3 is CASSLLRAGNEQFF. The CDR3 nucleotides are TGCGCCAGCAGCCTCCTGAGGGCCGGCAATGAGCAGTTCTTC.

The rearrangement links TRBV3-1 (or the pseudogene TRBV3-2) to TRBJ2-7, with 7 bases matching TRBD2. There are 15 residues in the CDR3. V trimming: 0 bases; J trimming: 1 base; junction bases outside the gene matches: 3. Looked up from germline, CDR1 is LGHDT and CDR2 is YNNKEL (reference sequence). The CDR3 region is CASSQEGLGSYEQYF. As DNA, the CDR3 is TGTGCCAGCAGCCAAGAAGGACTAGGGTCCTACGAGCAGTACTTC.

The chain recombines TRBV4-3 with TRBJ1-2; D is unclear. The CDR3 spans 13 residues. Looked up from germline, CDR1 is LGHNA and CDR2 is YSLEER. V was pared by 2 bases and J by 4 bases, with 8 bases between. The chain's CDR3 is CASSQRVGYGYTF. Written as DNA, the CDR3 is TGCGCCAGCAGCCAACGGGTGGGCTATGGCTACACCTTC.

J is TRBJ1-3 and V is TRBV5-1, with D perhaps matching TRBD1 (5 bases). Germline V lookup: CDR1 SGHRS, CDR2 YFSETQ. The length of the CDR3 is 15 residues. V was shortened by 3 bases and J by 2 bases, with 12 bases between the two germline ends. DNA for the CDR3: TGCGCCAGCAGCTCCTCCGGGGGAACTGGAAACACCATATATTTT. Translating gives CASSSSGGTGNTIYF.

This sequence joins TRBV5-1 and TRBJ2-1; 8 bases align to TRBD2. The CDR3 extends over 16 amino acids. The trim removed 1 base at V and 0 bases at J, leaving 3 bases unmatched. From germline, CDR1 is SGHRS and CDR2 YFSETQ. The CDR3 spells CASSLSSGSSYNEQFF. CDR3 in DNA: TGCGCCAGCAGCTTGTCCAGCGGGAGCTCCTACAATGAGCAGTTCTTC.

V gene TRBV24-1 combines with J gene TRBJ2-1; TRBD1 matches at 11 bases. The germline V gene encodes CDR1 KGHDR and CDR2 SFDVKD. CDR3 size: 16 residues. V shed 6 bases and J 9 bases; nucleotides not matched to a gene: 12. The CDR3 loop reads CATSKGGDRGTIEQFF. The CDR3 nucleotides are TGTGCCACCAGTAAGGGGGGGGACAGGGGGACAATTGAGCAGTTCTTC.

This clone appeared once. The gene calls are TRBV19 and TRBJ2-1; 10 bases match TRBD2. Germline V gene data show CDR1 as LNHDA and CDR2 as SQIVND (reference sequence). Trimming cost V 4 bases and J 4 bases; bases outside gene matches: 13. This CDR3 comprises 18 residues. The CDR3 bases are TGTGCCAGTAGTACCTATATCAAGACTAGCGGGCAATACAATGAGCAGTTCTTC. This translates into CASSTYIKTSGQYNEQFF.

This clone showed up just once. V and J are TRBV12-3 or TRBV12-4 and TRBJ2-5; D perhaps matches TRBD1 (5 bases). Deletions cut 2 bases from V and 5 bases from J, with 9 bases between. The length of the CDR3 is 13 residues. The CDR3 DNA sequence: TGTGCCAGCAGTTTATCAGGGTCTGAGACCCAGTACTTC. Protein product: CASSLSGSETQYF.

The sample holds one count of this clone. The chain is built from TRBV9 and TRBJ2-2, with 7 bases matching TRBD2. With 0 bases clipped from V and 7 bases from J, the junction kept 18 bases outside the gene matches. From germline, CDR1 is SGDLS and CDR2 YYNGEE. The CDR3 contains 19 residues. The CDR3 reads CASSVARKSGAGGVGELFF. In DNA, the CDR3 is TGTGCCAGCAGCGTAGCGCGAAAGAGCGGGGCCGGAGGAGTCGGGGAGCTGTTTTTT.

This sequence joins TRBV15 and TRBJ1-3, with D uncertain. Per germline, CDR1 LNHNV and CDR2 YYDKDF (reference sequence). CDR3 size: 16 residues. V lost 1 base and J 0 bases, leaving 10 bases between the germline ends. The CDR3 is CATSRGTGSSGNTIYF. CDR3 nucleotides: TGTGCCACCAGCAGAGGAACGGGGAGCTCTGGAAACACCATATATTTT.

This rearrangement joins TRBV7-9 to TRBJ2-7; 16 nucleotides align to TRBD2. This CDR3 has 23 amino acids. After removal of 5 bases from V and 3 bases from J, the junction contained 25 bases not matched to a gene. Germline loops: CDR1 SEHNR, CDR2 FQNEAQ (reference sequence). Here the CDR3 DNA reads TGTGCCAGCAGCACCATCCCGGGACAGGGCTACGGGACTAGCGGGAGGGGGGGCTACGAGCAGTACTTC. It yields the protein CASSTIPGQGYGTSGRGGYEQYF.

The chain is built from TRBV9 and TRBJ2-3; D not certain. CDR3 length equals 14 residues. Germline CDR1 and CDR2: SGDLS and YYNGEE. Trimming left V 4 bases short and J 0 bases short, with 9 bases between. CDR3 nucleotide sequence: TGTGCCAGCAGCCCCAAGCCTAGCACAGATACGCAGTATTTT. Translating it yields CASSPKPSTDTQYF.

The chain combines TRBV6-5 with TRBJ2-7, with a possible D match to TRBD2 (7 bases). From germline, CDR1 is MNHEY and CDR2 SVGAGI. V lost 0 bases and J lost 3, with 12 bases in between. The CDR3 extends over 15 amino acids. The CDR3 loop reads CASSYSSRGGYEQYF. The CDR3 DNA sequence: TGTGCCAGCAGTTACTCGTCTAGGGGGGGCTACGAGCAGTACTTC.

The gene calls are TRBV30 and TRBJ1-4, with TRBD1 matching over 7 bases. Germline loops: CDR1 GTSNPN, CDR2 SVGIG (reference sequence). CDR3 size: 15 residues. J lost 3 bases, V lost 1 base, and 5 bases had no gene match. CDR3 residues: CAWSGGTAPNEKLFF. The CDR3 DNA reads TGTGCCTGGAGTGGGGGGACAGCTCCTAATGAAAAACTGTTTTTT.

The gene calls are TRBV11-2 and TRBJ2-7; D might be TRBD1 (5 bases). This CDR3 is built from 14 residues. The germline CDR1 and CDR2 sequences are SGHAT and FQNNGV. Trimming removed 5 bases at V and 2 bases at J, with 13 bases between. CDR3 protein: CASSAIRQTYEQYF. The CDR3 DNA sequence: TGTGCCAGCAGCGCAATCCGACAGACCTACGAGCAGTACTTC.

The chain links TRBV7-2 to TRBJ2-7; the match to TRBD1 covers 7 bases. The CDR3 extends over 16 amino acids. Unmatched junction bases numbered 7, after V lost 0 bases and J lost 2 bases. Germline-derived CDR1 and CDR2 are SGHTA and FQGNSA. CDR3 coding DNA: TGTGCCAGCAGCTTAGCGGGGTCAGGGGGAGCCTACGAGCAGTACTTC. Protein sequence: CASSLAGSGGAYEQYF. Looking up the rest from reference TRBV7-2 and TRBJ2-7 gives the full variable domain: GAGVSQSPSNKVTEKGKDVELRCDPISGHTALYWYRQSLGQGLEFLIYFQGNSAPDKSGLPSDRFSAERTGGSVSTLTIQRTQQEDSAVYLCASSLAGSGGAYEQYFGPGTRLTVT.

The chain joins TRBV7-9 to TRBJ1-4; D remains ambiguous. CDR3 length: 15 amino acids. From germline, CDR1 is SEHNR and CDR2 FQNEAQ (reference sequence). V lost 1 base to trimming and J lost 4 bases, with 10 bases between them. For the CDR3, the DNA is TGTGCCAGCAGCTTAGTAGCCGTTGGTAATGAAAAACTGTTTTTT. It yields the protein CASSLVAVGNEKLFF.

This chain uses TRBV28 with TRBJ2-5; 7 bases are shared with TRBD2. Trimming took 0 bases from V and 1 from J; bases not matched to a gene: 8. This CDR3 region has 17 residues. Per the germline V gene, CDR1 is MDHEN and CDR2 is SYDVKM. CDR3 amino acids: CASSLWVEREVQETQYF. CDR3 bases: TGTGCCAGCAGTTTATGGGTCGAGCGGGAAGTCCAAGAGACCCAGTACTTC.

DNA for the CDR3: TGTGCCAGCAGCTTAAGAGAGTTGAGGGGGCGGACCGGGGAGCTGTTTTTT. Translating gives CASSLRELRGRTGELFF. This sequence joins TRBV7-2 and TRBJ2-2; 7 bases match TRBD1. This CDR3 is 17 amino acids long. CDR1 is SGHTA and CDR2 is FQGNSA in the germline V gene. With V trimmed by 2 bases and J by 5 bases, 11 bases remained unmatched.

V gene TRBV6-2 or TRBV6-3 combines with J gene TRBJ2-3, with D hard to call. Trimming cost V 4 bases and J 7 bases, with 6 bases left between them. This CDR3 region has 11 residues. CDR1 and CDR2 from the germline V gene are MNHEY and SVGEGT. The CDR3 bases are TGTGCCAGCAGTTCTTATTATACGCAGTATTTT. It codes for CASSSYYTQYF.

Comment on this clone: The same CDR3 is also encoded by other DNA sequences in this sample. The chain uses TRBV7-2 and TRBJ2-7, with D possibly TRBD2 on 5 matching bases. The V end lost 1 base, the J end lost 2 bases, and 9 bases lay between the germline ends. The CDR3 totals 14 residues. CDR1 and CDR2 from the germline V gene are SGHTA and FQGNSA. The CDR3 coding sequence is TGTGCCAGCAGCTTAGGGCTAGCCACCTACGAGCAGTACTTC. Translation gives CASSLGLATYEQYF.

V and J are TRBV29-1 and TRBJ2-7, with 10 bases matching TRBD2. The CDR3 has 14 amino acids. V shed 3 bases, J shed 3 bases, and the junction held 5 bases outside the gene matches. Germline values: CDR1 SQVTM, CDR2 ANQGSEA. In DNA, the CDR3 is TGCAGCGTTGATGGGCTAGCGGGGGACTACGAGCAGTACTTC. It translates to CSVDGLAGDYEQYF.

The rearrangement uses TRBV30 and TRBJ2-7; TRBD2 agrees at 7 bases. CDR1 and CDR2 (germline): GTSNPN, SVGIG (reference sequence). The CDR3 totals 14 residues. Germline trimming cut 2 bases from V and 3 bases from J; bases unmatched to any gene: 7. Here the CDR3 DNA reads TGTGCCTGGAGTCCCGGACTAGTTTTCTACGAGCAGTACTTC. The encoded protein is CAWSPGLVFYEQYF.

The V and J genes are TRBV30 and TRBJ2-2; a weak D match, TRBD1 (6 bases). Germline CDR1 GTSNPN, CDR2 SVGIG (reference sequence). The ends were cut back, 0 bases at V and 6 bases at J, with 14 bases in the middle. The CDR3 has 15 residues. Written as DNA, the CDR3 is TGTGCCTGGAGTGTACGTTTACAGGGCGCCGGGGAGCTGTTTTTT. This codes for CAWSVRLQGAGELFF.

The chain has TRBV27 and TRBJ2-7, with TRBD2 matching over 11 bases. CDR1 MNHEY and CDR2 SMNVEV come from the germline V gene (reference sequence). The CDR3 is made up of 15 amino acids. The junction had 7 bases not matched to a gene; V was cut back by 5 bases and J by 4 bases. The CDR3 DNA reads as TGTGCCAGCAGTCCGCGGGCTAGCGGGAGGTACGAGCAGTACTTC. Translated: CASSPRASGRYEQYF.

The J gene is TRBJ2-5, the V gene TRBV5-1, with a possible D match to TRBD2 (6 bases). This CDR3 is 14 amino acids long. V lost 4 bases and J 5 bases, leaving 15 bases between the germline ends. CDR1 is SGHRS and CDR2 is YFSETQ in the germline V gene. The CDR3 DNA is TGCGCCAGCAGCATCGGGAGTCGACGGGAGACCCAGTACTTC. This sequence encodes CASSIGSRRETQYF.